The 24 T cell receptor beta chains presented below share a single source sample, sequenced in a study of T cells expressing NK-cell markers. No DNA is given; TCRdb re-called the 5' RACE reads and lists each CDR3 protein once. This sample contains 150,000 or so distinct CDR3 sequences. Sequenced sample: blood T cells: a sorted CD56 or NKG2C T cell subset, CD4+ or CD8+ T cells, or bulk PBMC T cells (not recorded which). The receptors here all came from a woman in her 50s in good health.

This chain uses TRBV19 with TRBJ2-6. CDR1 LNHDA and CDR2 SQIVND come from the germline V gene (reference sequence). CDR3 length: 12 residues. The CDR3 loop is CASTRGANVLTF. The whole variable domain, filled in from reference TRBV19 and TRBJ2-6, reads DGGITQSPKYLFRKEGQNVTLSCEQNLNHDAMYWYRQDPGQGLRLIYYSQIVNDFQKGDIAEGYSVSREKKESFPLTVTSAQKNPTAFYLCASTRGANVLTFGAGSRLTVL.

The chain combines TRBV2 with TRBJ2-5; TCRdb's assignment of TRBD2 cannot be checked, as there is no DNA. The CDR3 extends over 15 amino acids. CDR1 is SNHLY and CDR2 is FYNNEI in the germline V gene. The CDR3 loop reads CASLKGVGLEETQYF.

The chain combines TRBV12-3 or TRBV12-4 with TRBJ2-3; TCRdb designates TRBD1, a call that cannot be tested without DNA. CDR3 length: 15 amino acids. The CDR3 reads CASSLPGGGTDTQYF.

The J gene is TRBJ2-1, the V gene TRBV7-7; TCRdb lists TRBD1, though no DNA is available to test this call. Germline V gene lookup returns CDR1 SSHAT and CDR2 FNYEAQ (reference sequence). The CDR3 runs 15 residues. Here the CDR3 reads CASSLRDRPGNEQFF.

CDR3 in amino acids: CASSYYGAEGYTF. V is TRBV6-5 and J is TRBJ1-2; no DNA is available, so the TRBD1 call from TCRdb remains unchecked. This CDR3 region has 13 residues. From germline, CDR1 is MNHEY and CDR2 SVGAGI.

The chain joins TRBV27 to TRBJ2-3; TCRdb selects TRBD1, and the lack of DNA leaves this call unchecked. Per the germline V gene, CDR1 is MNHEY and CDR2 is SMNVEV (reference sequence). The CDR3 sequence is 13 residues long. This CDR3 is CASSLQGIDTQYF.

This chain uses TRBV5-6 with TRBJ2-5; the TCRdb call, TRBD1, lacks DNA for checking. The germline V gene has CDR1 SGHDT and CDR2 YYEEEE. The CDR3 runs to 15 residues. The CDR3 spells CASSLTGGWRETQYF.

V gene TRBV29-1 combines with J gene TRBJ2-5; TCRdb picks TRBD2, but there is no DNA to check that call. Germline V gene sequence: CDR1 SQVTM, CDR2 ANQGSEA. The CDR3 is 15 residues long. The CDR3 loop reads CSVEPGLAWRGTQYF.

This chain uses TRBV5-6 with TRBJ2-7; no DNA is available, so the TRBD2 call from TCRdb remains unchecked. The germline CDR1 and CDR2 sequences are SGHDT and YYEEEE. The CDR3 covers 15 residues. The CDR3 spells CASSLRPSGLEEQYF.

The chain couples TRBV12-3 or TRBV12-4 to TRBJ2-5; TCRdb selects TRBD2, and the lack of DNA leaves this call unchecked. The CDR3 has 15 residues. CDR3 residues: CASTDSGRPQETQYF.

V is TRBV24-1 and J is TRBJ1-5; TCRdb's D gene call, TRBD1, goes unchecked for lack of DNA. CDR3 length equals 14 residues. CDR1 is KGHDR and CDR2 is SFDVKD in the germline V gene. The CDR3: CATSDRTGGGPQHF.

The V and J genes are TRBV29-1 and TRBJ2-2. The CDR3 totals 14 residues. The germline V gene has CDR1 SQVTM and CDR2 ANQGSEA. The CDR3: CSGRHSLATGELFF.

V gene TRBV4-1 combines with J gene TRBJ2-2; without DNA, the TCRdb call of TRBD1 cannot be checked. The length of the CDR3 is 15 residues. CDR1 is MGHRA and CDR2 is YSYEKL in the germline V gene. The CDR3 sequence is CASSHGDVNTGELFF.

The chain couples TRBV29-1 to TRBJ2-5; the TRBD2 assignment by TCRdb is unverifiable without DNA. Germline loops: CDR1 SQVTM, CDR2 ANQGSEA. CDR3 length equals 15 residues. CDR3 residues: CSVLGLAGVQETQYF.

The V and J genes are TRBV4-1 and TRBJ2-2; TCRdb gives TRBD1 as the D gene, but with no DNA this cannot be confirmed. Germline V CDR1 and CDR2: MGHRA, YSYEKL. The CDR3 consists of 16 residues. This chain's CDR3 is CASSHYDRGNTGELFF.

The J gene is TRBJ1-5, the V gene TRBV11-2. The CDR3 is 16 amino acids. CDR1 SGHAT and CDR2 FQNNGV come from the germline V gene. The CDR3 protein is CASSLEAGFSNQPQHF.

V usage is TRBV4-1 and J usage is TRBJ1-5; TCRdb selects TRBD1, and the lack of DNA leaves this call unchecked. The CDR3 consists of 15 residues. Germline V gene sequence: CDR1 MGHRA, CDR2 YSYEKL. This CDR3 reads CASSQNRDSNQPQHF.

The CDR3 protein is CASSPGPDSNEQFF. V and J are TRBV9 and TRBJ2-1. Germline assignment: CDR1 SGDLS and CDR2 YYNGEE. The CDR3 is 14 amino acids.

This chain connects TRBV29-1 to TRBJ1-1; TCRdb's D call of TRBD1 is untestable without DNA. Germline V gene lookup returns CDR1 SQVTM and CDR2 ANQGSEA. This CDR3 is built from 12 residues. The CDR3 loop is CSVEPGETEAFF.

This chain connects TRBV14 to TRBJ1-1. Germline V gene sequence: CDR1 SGHDN, CDR2 FVKESK. The CDR3 is 13 amino acids. The CDR3 spells CASSQVWGTEAFF.

The rearrangement uses TRBV7-3 and TRBJ2-1; TCRdb returns TRBD2, unconfirmable since there is no DNA. Looked up from germline, CDR1 is SGHTA and CDR2 is FQGTGA. The CDR3 covers 13 residues. This CDR3 reads CASSLLASHEQFF.

The rearrangement uses TRBV24-1 and TRBJ2-1; TCRdb calls TRBD1, which cannot be checked without DNA. Germline V gives CDR1 KGHDR, CDR2 SFDVKD. The CDR3 is made up of 14 amino acids. Here the CDR3 reads CATSDTGSYNEQFF.

This rearrangement joins TRBV11-2 to TRBJ2-7. Germline CDR1 and CDR2: SGHAT and FQNNGV. CDR3 size: 14 residues. The CDR3 is CASSLGMDLYEQYF.

This chain connects TRBV27 to TRBJ1-4; with no DNA, the TCRdb D assignment of TRBD1 cannot be verified. Germline V CDR1 and CDR2: MNHEY, SMNVEV (reference sequence). There are 15 residues in the CDR3. This chain's CDR3 is CASSPSGQGDEKLFF.